A single sample gave rise to the 5 T cell receptor beta chains below, sequenced in a study of T cell changes during pregnancy in multiple sclerosis. Only in-frame clones appear in the TCRdb table, and some are missing; sequencing was by immunoSEQ multiplex PCR. The table records about 36,000 clones, about 92% of them present only once. Sequencing input: PBMCs (not recorded whether the cells were cultured). These receptors all come from a female donor with multiple sclerosis, enrolled in a pregnancy study.

The V gene is TRBV7-4, the J gene TRBJ1-1, with D possibly TRBD1 on 5 matching bases. V lost 8 bases to trimming and J lost 1 base, with 17 bases between them. The CDR3 is 15 amino acids. Germline CDR1 reads SGHVT; CDR2 reads SQSDAQ. CDR3 DNA: TGTGCCAGCCCGAATCTCGACAGCAGGAACACTGAAGCTTTCTTT. Encoded protein: CASPNLDSRNTEAFF.

This chain uses TRBV13 with TRBJ2-7; D gene unclear. This CDR3 contains 12 residues. Trimming removed 1 base at V and 6 bases at J, with 7 bases between. Germline loops: CDR1 PRHDT, CDR2 FYEKMQ (reference sequence). Here the CDR3 DNA reads TGTGCCAGCAGCTTAGAAGGTCGCGAGCAGTACTTC. Protein product: CASSLEGREQYF. Using reference TRBV13 and TRBJ2-7 for the parts outside the CDR3, the full variable domain is AAGVIQSPRHLIKEKRETATLKCYPIPRHDTVYWYQQGPGQDPQFLISFYEKMQSDKGSIPDRFSAQQFSDYHSELNMSSLELGDSALYFCASSLEGREQYFGPGTRLTVT.

DNA of the CDR3: TGCAGCGTTCACAGACAGGGAGGCACTGAAGCTTTCTTT. Translating it yields CSVHRQGGTEAFF. This chain connects TRBV29-1 to TRBJ1-1; the match to TRBD1 covers 7 bases. The CDR3 spans 13 residues. CDR1 is SQVTM and CDR2 is ANQGSEA in the germline V gene. The V and J ends lost 5 bases and 4 bases, in that order; junction bases with no gene match: 7.

This clone was found once. This chain joins TRBV30 and TRBJ1-2; 7 nucleotides agree with TRBD1. The germline V gene encodes CDR1 GTSNPN and CDR2 SVGIG (reference sequence). This CDR3 is built from 13 residues. Losses at the gene ends were 3 bases for V and 8 bases for J; bases not matched to a gene: 9. The CDR3 loop reads CAWSPGTVQGYTF. Here the CDR3 DNA reads TGTGCCTGGAGCCCGGGGACAGTTCAGGGCTACACCTTC. Full variable domain (rest looked up from reference TRBV30 and TRBJ1-2): SQTIHQWPATLVQPVGSPLSLECTVEGTSNPNLYWYRQAAGRGLQLLFYSVGIGQISSEVPQNLSASRPQDRQFILSSKKLLLSDSGFYLCAWSPGTVQGYTFGSGTRLTVV.

The chain links TRBV7-9 to TRBJ2-3; 13 nucleotides agree with TRBD2. V lost 4 bases and J lost 2; bases outside the gene matches: 3. CDR1 SEHNR and CDR2 FQNEAQ come from the germline V gene (reference sequence). This CDR3 has 16 amino acids. CDR3 bases: TGTGCCAGCAGCTCGGGACTAGCGGGGCTCACAGATACGCAGTATTTT. Translated: CASSSGLAGLTDTQYF.